This entry lists 21 T cell receptor beta chains sequenced from one sample in a study of PD-1 blockade in classical Hodgkin lymphoma. Assay used: immunoSEQ multiplex PCR; TCRdb lists only in-frame clones, some missing. The sample consists of around 40,000 clones, 70% to 80% of them appearing once. Brentuximab vedotin exposure varied among the patients, all of whom had relapsed after autologous stem cell transplantation. Sequenced material: peripheral blood mononuclear cells (PBMCs), taken at baseline. These TCRs come from a human donor with classical Hodgkin lymphoma.

The V call is TRBV29-1, the J call TRBJ2-3, with D perhaps TRBD1 or TRBD2 (6 bases each). V lost 4 bases and J lost 4, with 15 bases in between. Germline V gene lookup returns CDR1 SQVTM and CDR2 ANQGSEA. The CDR3 runs 14 residues. CDR3 sequence: CSVVGGRWADTQYF. Written as DNA, the CDR3 is TGCAGCGTTGTGGGGGGCAGGTGGGCAGATACGCAGTATTTT.

The chain has TRBV19 and TRBJ1-2; the D is unclear. Germline CDR1 reads LNHDA; CDR2 reads SQIVND (reference sequence). Trimming pared 3 bases from V and 3 bases from J, leaving 11 bases between. The CDR3 is 14 amino acids. This CDR3 reads CASSIQVADYGYTF. The CDR3, as DNA: TGTGCCAGTAGTATCCAGGTCGCGGACTATGGCTACACCTTC.

The rearrangement links TRBV10-3 to TRBJ2-7; D possibly corresponds to TRBD2 (6 bases). The germline V and J ends were trimmed by 2 bases and 5 bases, with 10 bases remaining between them. Germline values: CDR1 ENHRY, CDR2 SYGVKD. This CDR3 is 13 amino acids long. CDR3 coding DNA: TGTGCCATCAGTGAGACGGGAGTGGACGAGCAGTACTTC. Translated, it gives CAISETGVDEQYF.

The genes are TRBV6-1 and TRBJ2-5, with D unresolved. Germline CDR1 MNHNS, CDR2 SASEGT. Trimming cost V 3 bases and J 1 base, with 12 bases left between them. The CDR3 loop spans 15 amino acids. The CDR3 region has the DNA TGTGCCAGCAGTGATCCTAAAGGGATCCAAGAGACCCAGTACTTC. It specifies CASSDPKGIQETQYF.

The rearrangement uses TRBV19 and TRBJ2-1, with D unresolved. CDR1 LNHDA and CDR2 SQIVND come from the germline V gene (reference sequence). The CDR3 runs 16 residues. The germline V and J ends were trimmed by 1 base and 2 bases, with 12 bases remaining between them. The CDR3, as DNA: TGTGCCAGTAGTATAGTTGCCAGTCAGCCCTACAATGAGCAGTTCTTC. As protein: CASSIVASQPYNEQFF.

This clone was observed a few times. The rearrangement joins TRBV6-6 to TRBJ2-3, with a possible D match to TRBD2 (6 bases). This CDR3 is 16 amino acids long. Looked up from germline, CDR1 is MNHNY and CDR2 is SVGAGI (reference sequence). Trimming shortened V by 5 bases and J by 2 bases, and 17 bases separated the two germline ends. The CDR3 nucleotides are TGTGCCAGCAGTCCGGGAGTAAACAGAGCCACAGATACGCAGTATTTT. Protein: CASSPGVNRATDTQYF.

The chain joins TRBV19 to TRBJ2-1, with a tentative D call TRBD1 (5 bases). In germline, CDR1 is LNHDA, CDR2 SQIVND (reference sequence). Trimming took 0 bases from V and 0 from J, leaving 15 bases between them. The CDR3 is 18 amino acids. This CDR3 is CASSIDLWSGLSYNEQFF. In DNA form, the CDR3 reads TGTGCCAGTAGTATAGATCTCTGGTCAGGGCTCTCCTACAATGAGCAGTTCTTC.

The chain uses TRBV29-1 and TRBJ1-5; TRBD1 matches 8 bases. J was trimmed by 5 bases and V by 0 bases; bases with no gene match: 0. Germline-derived CDR1 and CDR2 are SQVTM and ANQGSEA. CDR3 size: 13 residues. The CDR3 sequence: CSVEEDRDQPQHF. In nucleotides, the CDR3 is TGCAGCGTTGAAGAGGACAGGGATCAGCCCCAGCATTTT.

On this clone: The sample carries other DNA sequences with the same CDR3. The chain carries TRBV7-9 and TRBJ1-1; D gene uncertain. There are 13 residues in the CDR3. V lost 5 bases and J lost 0, with 7 bases in between. The germline CDR1 and CDR2 sequences are SEHNR and FQNEAQ (reference sequence). In nucleotides, the CDR3 is TGTGCCAGCAGCCTTGACATGAACACTGAAGCTTTCTTT. It codes for CASSLDMNTEAFF.

This clone has more than one count but fewer than ten. The J gene is TRBJ2-7, the V gene TRBV6-1; D gene uncertain. Trimming took 6 bases from V and 3 from J, leaving 9 bases between them. CDR3 size: 12 residues. Germline assignment: CDR1 MNHNS and CDR2 SASEGT. CDR3 sequence: CASRIDNYEQYF. The DNA of the CDR3 is TGTGCCAGCAGGATAGACAACTACGAGCAGTACTTC.

The chain couples TRBV28 to TRBJ2-1, with a weak D call TRBD1 (5 bases). In germline, CDR1 is MDHEN, CDR2 SYDVKM. The length of the CDR3 is 13 residues. V was trimmed by 3 bases and J by 9 bases, leaving 12 bases between them. The CDR3 coding sequence is TGTGCCAGCAGTTTGTTTGACAGAGGTGAGCAGTTCTTC. Its translation is CASSLFDRGEQFF.

J is TRBJ1-5 and V is TRBV6-5; 8 nucleotides match TRBD1. Germline loops: CDR1 MNHEY, CDR2 SVGAGI. V shed 0 bases, J shed 2 bases, and the junction held 3 bases outside the gene matches. The CDR3 loop spans 16 amino acids. CDR3 amino acids: CASSYSGQGGNQPQHF. The DNA of the CDR3 is TGTGCCAGCAGTTACTCAGGACAGGGTGGCAATCAGCCCCAGCATTTT.

As DNA, the CDR3 is TGTGCCAGCAGCTTAGGGCGGACAGTCAACTACGAGCAGTACTTC. It specifies CASSLGRTVNYEQYF. The rearrangement links TRBV13 to TRBJ2-7; D might be TRBD1 (6 bases). CDR1 is PRHDT, CDR2 FYEKMQ, per germline (reference sequence). The CDR3 loop spans 15 amino acids. Trimming left V 0 bases short and J 3 bases short, with 12 bases between.

The chain links TRBV5-1 to TRBJ2-2; 8 bases fit TRBD1. Germline V gene data show CDR1 as SGHRS and CDR2 as YFSETQ. This CDR3 contains 15 residues. J gave up 7 bases and V 1 base, and 6 bases lay outside the gene matches. CDR3 amino acids: CASSLTTQGDGELFF. The CDR3 DNA reads as TGCGCCAGCAGCTTGACCACACAGGGGGACGGGGAGCTGTTTTTT.

The chain recombines TRBV6-5 with TRBJ2-7; 10 bases align to TRBD2. Germline trimming cut 6 bases from V and 4 bases from J; bases unmatched to any gene: 6. The V gene's germline CDR1 is MNHEY and CDR2 SVGAGI. This CDR3 is built from 14 residues. This CDR3 reads CASSPSGRKYEQYF. The DNA of the CDR3 is TGTGCCAGCAGCCCTAGCGGGAGAAAGTACGAGCAGTACTTC.

This clone showed up just a few times. This sequence joins TRBV11-3 and TRBJ2-7; D may be TRBD1 (6 bases). V lost 4 bases and J lost 1, with 17 bases in between. The CDR3 contains 16 residues. Germline CDR1 SGHNT, CDR2 YENEEA. CDR3 nucleotide sequence: TGTGCCAGCAGCTCCGATATCCGGGACACGTCCTACGAGCAGTACTTC. Protein sequence: CASSSDIRDTSYEQYF.

V and J are TRBV6-5 and TRBJ2-7; 7 positions match TRBD1. J gave up 3 bases and V 2 bases, and 1 base lay outside the gene matches. The length of the CDR3 is 13 residues. Germline V gene sequence: CDR1 MNHEY, CDR2 SVGAGI. CDR3 in amino acids: CASSYRQGYEQYF. The CDR3, as DNA: TGTGCCAGCAGTTACCGACAGGGCTACGAGCAGTACTTC.

This clone was counted a few times. The chain employs TRBV5-1 and TRBJ1-2, with a weak D call TRBD1 (5 bases). V lost 0 bases and J lost 4, with 13 bases in between. The CDR3 runs 15 residues. CDR1 SGHRS and CDR2 YFSETQ come from the germline V gene. This chain's CDR3 is CASSLGTAGIYGYTF. CDR3 nucleotide sequence: TGCGCCAGCAGCTTGGGAACGGCAGGGATCTATGGCTACACCTTC.

With regard to this clone: Different DNA sequences within this sample yield the same CDR3. The rearrangement joins TRBV7-9 to TRBJ2-7; D call uncertain. The CDR3 has 12 residues. Per the germline V gene, CDR1 is SEHNR and CDR2 is FQNEAQ (reference sequence). Trimming pared 5 bases from V and 3 bases from J, leaving 8 bases between. CDR3 loop: CASSLGVYEQYF. The CDR3 bases are TGTGCCAGCAGCCTTGGGGTCTACGAGCAGTACTTC.

The chain is built from TRBV6-5 and TRBJ1-2, with a possible D match to TRBD1 (6 bases). Per germline, CDR1 MNHEY and CDR2 SVGAGI. CDR3 length: 14 amino acids. V dropped 6 bases and J dropped 3 bases, with 14 bases sitting between them. Here the CDR3 reads CASRSRQAYYGYTF. DNA of the CDR3: TGTGCCAGCAGATCTAGACAGGCCTACTATGGCTACACCTTC.

This chain connects TRBV2 to TRBJ2-2; TRBD2 aligns across 7 bases. Trimming removed 4 bases from V and 6 bases from J; junction bases left unmatched: 8. The CDR3 extends over 15 amino acids. The V gene's germline CDR1 is SNHLY and CDR2 FYNNEI. This CDR3 reads CASSVERGGSGELFF. The CDR3 DNA reads TGTGCCAGCAGTGTTGAGCGGGGAGGGTCCGGGGAGCTGTTTTTT.